This T cell receptor (beta chain) is from a study of radiotherapy plus CTLA-4 blockade in lung cancer. People whose metastatic non-small-cell lung cancer was chemo-refractory got focal radiation along with CTLA-4 blockade by ipilimumab. Germline V gives CDR1 SNHLY, CDR2 FYNNEI. Losses at the gene ends were 3 bases for V and 5 bases for J; bases not matched to a gene: 4. CDR3 size: 15 residues. Clones were read by immunoSEQ multiplex PCR, and TCRdb kept only the in-frame ones, dropping some. This sample has 35,000 to 50,000 clones, with approximately 73% found just once. Whole-study findings and limits: Some TCR clones had been derived from tumors. These clones expanded in peripheral blood after radiotherapy plus ipilimumab. Together with interferon-beta, which increased in serum after radiation, early dynamic changes in blood T cell clones were reportedly the best predictors of response.

Details on this clone: What it recognizes is unknown.

The source material was peripheral blood, sampled from a patient treated with radiotherapy plus ipilimumab. The clonotype was recovered from a human donor with non-small cell lung cancer who had a complete response to radiotherapy plus ipilimumab. The chain carries TRBV2 and TRBJ1-6, with 7 bases aligning to TRBD1. CDR3 bases: TGTGCCAGCAGTGAGACAGGGAACAATAATTCACCCCTCCACTTT. It codes for CASSETGNNNSPLHF.